This T cell receptor beta chain was recorded in a study of a mutant IDH1 vaccine in newly diagnosed glioma. Study-wide results and caveats: Pseudoprogression appears to have had no connection to changes in top peripheral T cell clonotypes.

Time point defined: week 47, end of study. It was 300 ug of mutant IDH1 20-mer peptide that made up each vaccine dose, given with topical imiquimod. Each tumor in the donors was a new WHO grade 3 or 4 astrocytoma, IDH1-mutant and ATRX-lost. Sequencing used immunoSEQ multiplex PCR; TCRdb keeps in-frame clones, though not all of them. The repertoire holds around 30,000 clones, with about 86% as singletons. This CDR3 spans 11 amino acids. Germline assignment: CDR1 MNHEY and CDR2 SVGAGI. Trimming left V 7 bases short and J 9 bases short, with 10 bases between. To note about this clone: What it recognizes is unknown.

This receptor was taken from a man younger than 40 with glioma. The specimen was PBMCs, collected from a glioma patient whose treatment included an IDH1 peptide vaccine. This chain uses TRBV6-5 with TRBJ2-1; the D gene is possibly TRBD2 (6 bases). The CDR3, as DNA: TGTGCCAGCATCCGGGGGACTGAGCAGTTCTTC. Its protein is CASIRGTEQFF.